This is a list of T cell receptor beta chains from one sample in a study of memory CD8 T cells in hepatitis C reinfection. Generated by immunoSEQ multiplex PCR, the TCRdb table keeps only in-frame clones and is missing some. The sample lists around 45,000 clones; 89% were seen once. Sequencing input: naive CD8+ T cells sorted from blood. Receptor source: a man aged 18 to 30 with hepatitis C virus infection. Both conserved end residues are part of each CDR3. D genes are given only for firm matches. Clone size is shown for a subset of rows, as once, few, many or a class of expanded clone.

TGTGCCAGCTCACCGGACTATCTCTCCTACAATGAGCAGTTCTTC	CASSPDYLSYNEQFF	TRBV18	TRBJ2-1	NA	NA
TGTGCCAGCAGCTTAGTCCCTAGCGGGAACTACGAGCAGTACTTC	CASSLVPSGNYEQYF	TRBV7-2	TRBJ2-7	TRBD2	NA
TGTGCCAGCAGCTTAGAAGTTAGCGGGGGGCCGTTAGAGACCCAGTACTTC	CASSLEVSGGPLETQYF	TRBV7-9	TRBJ2-5	TRBD2	NA
TGTGCCAGCGTTAGCGGGATTAGCACAGATGCGCAGTATTTT	CASVSGISTDAQYF	TRBV9	TRBJ2-3	TRBD2	NA
TGCGCCAGCAGCCAGGACAGCCTCGCTAACTATGGCTACACCTTC	CASSQDSLANYGYTF	TRBV4-1	TRBJ1-2	NA	NA
TGCGCCAGCAGCTTGGGGGAGGGCCCAGATACGCAGTATTTT	CASSLGEGPDTQYF	TRBV5-1	TRBJ2-3	TRBD2	NA
TGTGCCAGCAGTGAATTACTCCGGACTGAATCCTACAATGAGCAGTTCTTC	CASSELLRTESYNEQFF	TRBV6-1	TRBJ2-1	NA	NA
TGCGCCAGCAGCCCATCCAGGGGGGACTCCTACAATGAGCAGTTCTTC	CASSPSRGDSYNEQFF	TRBV4-1	TRBJ2-1	NA	NA
TGTGCAAGTCGCTTACCCCTCCGGGGCTCCTACAATGAGCAGTTCTTC	CASRLPLRGSYNEQFF	TRBV12-2	TRBJ2-1	NA	NA
TGTGCCAGCAGCCCCGGACAGGGCCAAGAGACCCAGTACTTC	CASSPGQGQETQYF	TRBV7-9	TRBJ2-5	TRBD1	NA
TGCGCCAGCAGCCAAGCACCGGGACAGGGGGTATACAATGAGCAGTTCTTC	CASSQAPGQGVYNEQFF	TRBV4-1	TRBJ2-1	TRBD1	NA
TGTGCCAGCAGTTACTCCGCCGGCGGGAACACTGAAGCTTTCTTT	CASSYSAGGNTEAFF	TRBV6-5	TRBJ1-1	NA	NA
TGCGCCAGCAGCCAGACGCCTACAGCGGTTGGGCAGTACTTC	CASSQTPTAVGQYF	TRBV4-1	TRBJ2-7	NA	NA
TGTGCCAGCAGTGACTCTAGCTCAGATACGCAGTATTTT	CASSDSSSDTQYF	TRBV6-6	TRBJ2-3	NA	NA
TGCGCCAGCAGCCAAGTCCACGAGCTGGTCGGGGGTAATTCACCCCTCCACTTT	CASSQVHELVGGNSPLHF	TRBV4-1	TRBJ1-6	NA	NA
TGCGCCAGCAGCCAAGGACTATCAAATGACAATGAGCAGTTCTTC	CASSQGLSNDNEQFF	TRBV4-3	TRBJ2-1	NA	once
TGCAGCGTTTCAGGTGATAATGAAAAACTGTTTTTT	CSVSGDNEKLFF	TRBV29-1	TRBJ1-4	NA	NA
TGCAGCGTAGACGGACTAGCGGGAGGGTACGAGCAGTACTTC	CSVDGLAGGYEQYF	TRBV29-1	TRBJ2-7	TRBD2	NA
TGTGCCCCCCCTGCCGGGGAGCTGTTTTTT	CAPPAGELFF	TRBV11-3	TRBJ2-2	NA	NA
TGTGCCAGCAGCAAAGTGGGACAGGGGTCGCCGGACACCATATATTTT	CASSKVGQGSPDTIYF	TRBV7-9	TRBJ1-3	TRBD1	NA
TGTGCCAGCAGCTTAATGGGAGGGGGAGAGACCCAGTACTTC	CASSLMGGGETQYF	TRBV13	TRBJ2-5	NA	NA
TGTGCCAGCAGCTTCTCTTTTGGGCAAGACACAGATACGCAGTATTTT	CASSFSFGQDTDTQYF	TRBV11-2	TRBJ2-3	NA	NA
TGTGCCAGCAGCTTAACAGGGTACACAGATACGCAGTATTTT	CASSLTGYTDTQYF	TRBV11-2	TRBJ2-3	NA	NA
TGTGCCAGCAGCCCAAGTACAGGGGCTGATACGCAGTATTTT	CASSPSTGADTQYF	TRBV11-2	TRBJ2-3	TRBD1	NA
TGCGCCAGCAGCCTTGGACAGGGCTCTGGAAACACCATATATTTT	CASSLGQGSGNTIYF	TRBV4-1	TRBJ1-3	TRBD1	NA
TGTGCCAGCAGTTCGACAGCTACAATTTACGAGCAGTACTTC	CASSSTATIYEQYF	TRBV28	TRBJ2-7	NA	medium-sized
TGCAGCGTAATACTAACAGACAGATCCTATGGCTACACCTTC	CSVILTDRSYGYTF	TRBV29-1	TRBJ1-2	NA	NA
TGTGCCAGTAGTATAGGTCAGGGGGTATGGACTGAAGCTTTCTTT	CASSIGQGVWTEAFF	TRBV19	TRBJ1-1	TRBD1	NA
TGTGCCAGCAGCTTCCTAGCGGGGACTAGCGGGAGGGAAGAGACCCAGTACTTC	CASSFLAGTSGREETQYF	TRBV7-8	TRBJ2-5	TRBD2	NA
TGTGCCAGCAGGGGACTAGCGGAAGCCTACAATGAGCAGTTCTTC	CASRGLAEAYNEQFF	TRBV14	TRBJ2-1	TRBD2	NA
TGTGCCAGCAGTTACAGCGGGGGGGCCGGGGAGCTGTTTTTT	CASSYSGGAGELFF	TRBV6-6	TRBJ2-2	TRBD2	NA
TGTGCCAGCAGTTCCCCTGGGACTAGCGAGGGTGAGCAGTTCTTC	CASSSPGTSEGEQFF	TRBV28	TRBJ2-1	TRBD2	NA
TGTGCCAGCAGCCAAGATCGGGCTAGCGGGAACTACGAGCAGTACTTC	CASSQDRASGNYEQYF	TRBV14	TRBJ2-7	TRBD2	NA
TGTGCCAGCACCCAGGGGTGGTACGAGCAGTACTTC	CASTQGWYEQYF	TRBV6-1	TRBJ2-7	NA	NA
TGTGCTAGTGTTACAGACGGTCTCAATGAGCAGTTCTTC	CASVTDGLNEQFF	TRBV12-5	TRBJ2-1	NA	NA
TGTGCCAGTAGTATAGTGGCGGGTTTAGAAGAGACCCAGTACTTC	CASSIVAGLEETQYF	TRBV19	TRBJ2-5	NA	NA
TGCGCCAGCAGCCCACTAGCGGGGGCCACCACCGGGGAGCTGTTTTTT	CASSPLAGATTGELFF	TRBV4-1	TRBJ2-2	TRBD2	NA
TGTGCCAGCAGCCCAGACGCGGGGGGGGAACTGTTTTTT	CASSPDAGGELFF	TRBV2	TRBJ1-4	NA	few